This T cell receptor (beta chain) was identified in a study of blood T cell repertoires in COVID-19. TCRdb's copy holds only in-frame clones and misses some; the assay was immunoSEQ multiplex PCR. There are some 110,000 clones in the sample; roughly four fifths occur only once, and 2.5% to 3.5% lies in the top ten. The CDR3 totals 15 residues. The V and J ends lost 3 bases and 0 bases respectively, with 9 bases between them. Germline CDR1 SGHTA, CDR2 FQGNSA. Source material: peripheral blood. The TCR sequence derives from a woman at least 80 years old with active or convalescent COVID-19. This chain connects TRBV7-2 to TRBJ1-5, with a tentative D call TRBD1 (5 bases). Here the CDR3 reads CASSFGHNSNQPQHF. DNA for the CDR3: TGTGCCAGCAGCTTTGGACATAATAGCAATCAGCCCCAGCATTTT.